This T cell receptor (beta chain) was sequenced in a study of blood T cell repertoires in COVID-19. The data were produced by immunoSEQ multiplex PCR, yet TCRdb's version contains in-frame clones alone and is incomplete. The sample carries under 95,000 clones, over 80% recorded once. This TCR was recovered from an elderly woman with active or convalescent COVID-19. The sample was peripheral blood.

The chain's CDR3 is CASRRFPRTGETNEKLFF. Written as DNA, the CDR3 is TGTGCCAGTAGGAGATTCCCCCGAACGGGAGAAACAAATGAAAAACTGTTTTTT. The chain links TRBV19 to TRBJ1-4; no clear D. CDR1 is LNHDA, CDR2 SQIVND, per germline (reference sequence). V lost 6 bases and J lost 5, with 25 bases in between. The CDR3 totals 18 residues.